This T cell receptor beta chain is from a study of cytomegalovirus exposure and HLA in healthy donors. PCR involved 60 Vbeta and 13 Jbeta primers. Measured with immunoSEQ multiplex PCR; TCRdb has only the in-frame clones, and not every one. The sample records 100,000 or so clones, 70% to 80% being singletons. The V end was cut by 5 bases, the J end by 6 bases, with 17 bases between. This CDR3 is 14 amino acids long. CDR1 SGDLS and CDR2 YYNGEE come from the germline V gene. This clone was picked up one time. This TCR was recovered from a man aged 45-65 years in good health and CMV-seropositive. Sequencing was done on a sample of PBMCs. The chain carries TRBV9 and TRBJ1-2; D gene unclear. CDR3 in amino acids: CASSVTGGGDGYTF. The DNA of the CDR3 is TGTGCCAGCAGTGTTACCGGTGGCGGGGATGGCTACACCTTC.